This TCR beta chain was captured in a study of a mutant IDH1 vaccine in newly diagnosed glioma. About the study: Sex distribution of treated patients was approximately 60% male and approximately 38% female; mean age was around 40 years. Patients arrived already treated with radiotherapy, temozolomide, or both, most having had both.

Study-level results: Altogether, around 95% of patients exhibited vaccine-induced immune responses.

Only in-frame clones appear in the TCRdb table, and some are missing; sequencing was by immunoSEQ multiplex PCR. The sample lists about 16,000 clones; about 80% were seen once. Described time point: baseline, week 1 (first vaccination visit). The treatment: pre-vaccination baseline after standard-of-care therapy. New WHO grade 3 or 4 IDH1-mutant, ATRX-lost astrocytomas were present in all donors. A word on this clone: Antigen unknown.

Germline V gene sequence: CDR1 SGHTA, CDR2 FQGNSA. The length of the CDR3 is 18 residues. V was pared by 1 base and J by 0 bases, with 11 bases of the junction left unmatched. This rearrangement joins TRBV7-2 to TRBJ2-5, with TRBD2 matching 7 bases. The sequences come from PBMCs, collected from a glioma patient treated with radiotherapy, temozolomide or both. The receptor was isolated from a man aged 35 to 55 with glioma. Written as DNA, the CDR3 is TGTGCCAGCAGCTTAGTGGGCGGGAGAGTGAGGTACCAAGAGACCCAGTACTTC. It codes for CASSLVGGRVRYQETQYF.